The 6 T cell receptor beta chains below all came from one sample that was sequenced in a study of blood T cells in healthy people across ages. Combining a sample-barcoded 5' primer with a J-beta primer mix, a second PCR ran for about 6 to 12 cycles. TCRdb re-called the 5' RACE reads with MiXCR, one entry per CDR3 protein. Seen here are 540,000 or so distinct CDR3 sequences, roughly 48% observed once, and the top ten hold roughly 24%. The sequenced sample consisted of blood. The receptors originated from a man older than 75 in good health.

This clonotype came up once. V gene TRBV9 combines with J gene TRBJ2-5; perhaps TRBD1 as D (6 bases). Germline-derived CDR1 and CDR2 are SGDLS and YYNGEE. The germline V and J ends were trimmed by 3 bases and 11 bases, with 11 bases remaining between them. The CDR3 spans 11 residues. In DNA form, the CDR3 reads TGTGCCAGCAGCGATTCAGGGGAGCAGTACTTC. The encoded protein is CASSDSGEQYF.

The J gene is TRBJ2-4, the V gene TRBV12-3 or TRBV12-4; perhaps D is TRBD1 or TRBD2 (5 bases each). CDR3 size: 14 residues. Trimming cost V 3 bases and J 13 bases, with 19 bases left between them. The CDR3 bases are TGTGCCAGCAGTTTTGGGGACGGAGTCTACAAGCAGTACTTC. Translated: CASSFGDGVYKQYF.

This chain joins TRBV29-1 and TRBJ2-1; D is unclear. Germline CDR1 SQVTM, CDR2 ANQGSEA. CDR3 length equals 12 residues. Between the trimmed V and J ends, which lost 7 bases and 8 bases, there was a span of 15 bases. The CDR3 sequence: CSAWAAADEQFF. In nucleotides, the CDR3 is TGCAGCGCCTGGGCCGCGGCGGATGAGCAGTTCTTC.

The sample holds a few counts of this clonotype. The rearrangement uses TRBV6-5 and TRBJ2-3; D is unresolved. Looked up from germline, CDR1 is MNHEY and CDR2 is SVGAGI. This CDR3 has 13 residues. V lost 6 bases and J 1 base, leaving 8 bases between the germline ends. As DNA, the CDR3 is TGTGCCAGCAGACAGCTAGGCACAGATACGCAGTATTTT. Translated: CASRQLGTDTQYF.

The rearrangement uses TRBV24-1 and TRBJ1-1; D perhaps matches TRBD1 (5 bases). The V end was cut by 9 bases, the J end by 5 bases, with 15 bases between. The CDR3 runs to 13 residues. Germline V gives CDR1 KGHDR, CDR2 SFDVKD. This CDR3 reads CATEGSGGTEAFF. CDR3 DNA sequence: TGTGCCACCGAGGGAAGCGGGGGAACTGAAGCTTTCTTT.

The chain uses TRBV12-3 or TRBV12-4 and TRBJ2-1; 8 positions match TRBD1. The V gene end was trimmed by 5 bases and the J gene end by 0 bases; junction bases not matched to a gene: 3. CDR3 length: 15 residues. The CDR3 sequence: CASSLGTGSYNEQFF. The CDR3 DNA reads as TGTGCCAGCAGTCTAGGGACAGGCTCCTACAATGAGCAGTTCTTC.